The 27 T cell receptor beta chains below all came from one sample that was sequenced in a study of blood T cell repertoires in COVID-19. TCRdb's table, derived via immunoSEQ multiplex PCR, lists solely in-frame clones and lacks some. The data contain 200,000 or so clones, around 80% of them singletons. Sequenced sample: peripheral blood. The receptors come from a man aged 30-40 years with active or convalescent COVID-19.

The rearrangement joins TRBV5-8 to TRBJ1-2; 7 bases line up with TRBD1. This CDR3 has 14 residues. Trimming took 4 bases from V and 4 from J; bases not matched to a gene: 7. CDR1 and CDR2 from the germline V gene are SGHTS and YDEGEE. The CDR3 DNA reads TGTGCCAGCAGCGAGACAGGGATTCTCTATGGCTACACCTTC. It specifies CASSETGILYGYTF.

The gene calls are TRBV11-2 and TRBJ2-1; a possible D gene is TRBD2 (6 bases). V was shortened by 0 bases and J by 6 bases, with 21 bases between the two germline ends. The CDR3 runs 18 residues. Looked up from germline, CDR1 is SGHAT and CDR2 is FQNNGV. The CDR3 DNA reads as TGTGCCAGCAGCTTAGATCTTGCGCTCGGGAGAAAGGGCAATGAGCAGTTCTTC. It is translated as CASSLDLALGRKGNEQFF. The variable domain in full, completed from reference TRBV11-2 and TRBJ2-1, reads EAGVAQSPRYKIIEKRQSVAFWCNPISGHATLYWYQQILGQGPKLLIQFQNNGVVDDSQLPKDRFSAERLKGVDSTLKIQPAKLEDSAVYLCASSLDLALGRKGNEQFFGPGTRLTVL.

V usage is TRBV2 and J usage is TRBJ2-5, with 9 positions matching TRBD2. J gave up 6 bases and V 7 bases, and 18 bases lay outside the gene matches. The CDR3 has 17 residues. CDR1 is SNHLY, CDR2 FYNNEI, per germline. CDR3 sequence: CASTTGAGGRVMKTQYF. The DNA for the CDR3 is TGTGCCAGCACCACAGGCGCCGGCGGGAGGGTGATGAAGACCCAGTACTTC.

The rearrangement joins TRBV5-1 to TRBJ1-1, with 8 bases lining up with TRBD1. V lost 2 bases, J lost 5 bases, and 2 bases stayed unmatched. This CDR3 comprises 13 residues. Germline V lookup: CDR1 SGHRS, CDR2 YFSETQ. The CDR3 nucleotides read TGCGCCAGCAGCTTCACAGGGGGTACTGAAGCTTTCTTT. The encoded protein is CASSFTGGTEAFF.

J is TRBJ2-7 and V is TRBV15; 12 nucleotides align to TRBD1. After removal of 1 base from V and 4 bases from J, the junction contained 11 bases not matched to a gene. The length of the CDR3 is 18 residues. Germline V gives CDR1 LNHNV, CDR2 YYDKDF (reference sequence). The chain's CDR3 is CATSRGDRGPSALYEQYF. Here the CDR3 DNA reads TGTGCCACCAGCAGAGGGGACAGGGGGCCCTCTGCTCTTTACGAGCAGTACTTC.

V is TRBV6-5 and J is TRBJ1-5; D perhaps matches TRBD1 (6 bases). The length of the CDR3 is 14 residues. Deletions cut 2 bases from V and 4 bases from J, with 9 bases between. Germline V gene data show CDR1 as MNHEY and CDR2 as SVGAGI. The CDR3 nucleotides are TGTGCCAGCAGTTACCAGGGGCATAATCAGCCCCAGCATTTT. Its protein product is CASSYQGHNQPQHF.

This chain links TRBV10-2 with TRBJ1-1; possible D gene TRBD1, 5 bases. Germline CDR1 is WSHSY and CDR2 is SAAADI. Deletions cut 4 bases from V and 5 bases from J, with 11 bases between. There are 13 residues in the CDR3. The CDR3 here is CASSVGEGTEAFF. As DNA, the CDR3 is TGCGCCAGCAGTGTGGGGGAGGGGACTGAAGCTTTCTTT.

The CDR3 region has the DNA TGTGCCAGCAGGGGGTCGGGGACAGGGGTTGAAGCTTTCTTT. It yields the protein CASRGSGTGVEAFF. The V call is TRBV11-2, the J call TRBJ1-1, with 10 bases fitting TRBD1. V lost 6 bases and J lost 7; bases outside the gene matches: 8. This CDR3 is 14 amino acids long. Germline V gene sequence: CDR1 SGHAT, CDR2 FQNNGV.

This chain connects TRBV12-5 to TRBJ2-6; a possible D gene is TRBD2 (5 bases). The V gene's germline CDR1 is LGHNT and CDR2 FRNRAP. The CDR3 is made up of 15 amino acids. V lost 3 bases and J 3 bases, leaving 9 bases between the germline ends. As DNA, the CDR3 is TGTGCTAGTGGTTTCGCCGGGGATGGGGCCAACGTCCTGACTTTC. This gives the protein CASGFAGDGANVLTF.

The chain has TRBV10-1 and TRBJ1-1, with TRBD1 identical over 7 bases. V lost 6 bases to trimming and J lost 7 bases; unmatched junction nucleotides: 2. The germline V gene has CDR1 WNHNN and CDR2 SYGVQD (reference sequence). CDR3 length equals 11 residues. The CDR3 is CASSRDSEAFF. Written as DNA, the CDR3 is TGCGCCAGCAGCCGGGACAGTGAAGCTTTCTTT.

The chain uses TRBV5-1 and TRBJ1-1, with TRBD1 matching over 9 bases. Germline V gene data show CDR1 as SGHRS and CDR2 as YFSETQ. J was trimmed by 5 bases and V by 5 bases; bases with no gene match: 4. The CDR3 runs 13 residues. CDR3 DNA: TGCGCCAGCAGGCCCGGGACAGGGACTGAAGCTTTCTTT. It is translated as CASRPGTGTEAFF. Together with reference TRBV5-1 and TRBJ1-1, the CDR3 gives the full variable domain: KAGVTQTPRYLIKTRGQQVTLSCSPISGHRSVSWYQQTPGQGLQFLFEYFSETQRNKGNFPGRFSGRQFSNSRSEMNVSTLELGDSALYLCASRPGTGTEAFFGQGTRLTVV.

The J gene is TRBJ1-5, the V gene TRBV19; the D gene is possibly TRBD1 (6 bases). Trimming removed 8 bases from V and 4 bases from J, with 15 bases in between. The CDR3 is 14 amino acids. CDR1 and CDR2 from the germline V gene are LNHDA and SQIVND (reference sequence). CDR3 loop: CASGDDRRNQPQHF. In nucleotides, the CDR3 is TGTGCCAGTGGAGACGACAGGCGAAATCAGCCCCAGCATTTT.

V is TRBV9 and J is TRBJ2-3, with D possibly matching TRBD2 (7 bases). Trimming pared 7 bases from V and 0 bases from J, leaving 15 bases between. This CDR3 has 15 residues. Germline CDR1 SGDLS, CDR2 YYNGEE. CDR3 protein: CASLRGGSSTDTQYF. The DNA for the CDR3 is TGTGCCAGCCTCAGGGGAGGGTCTAGCACAGATACGCAGTATTTT.

The gene calls are TRBV7-2 and TRBJ2-7; 9 positions agree with TRBD2. The J segment lost 1 base and the V segment lost 1 base, leaving 5 bases of the junction unmatched. CDR1 is SGHTA, CDR2 FQGNSA, per germline. This CDR3 has 16 amino acids. The CDR3 bases are TGTGCCAGCAGCTTAGGAACTAGCGGGTCGTCCTACGAGCAGTACTTC. Translating gives CASSLGTSGSSYEQYF.

V and J are TRBV11-3 and TRBJ2-7; TRBD2 is a possible D gene (7 bases). The CDR3 is 12 residues long. V shed 8 bases and J shed 3 bases, with 11 bases lying between them. Germline loops: CDR1 SGHNT, CDR2 YENEEA. CDR3: CASGGAFYEQYV. The CDR3 bases are TGTGCCAGCGGGGGGGCCTTCTACGAGCAGTACGTC.

This clone was recorded only once. This chain links TRBV10-3 with TRBJ2-3; a possible D gene is TRBD2 (6 bases). Germline values: CDR1 ENHRY, CDR2 SYGVKD. The CDR3 contains 15 residues. Trimming removed 3 bases at V and 6 bases at J, with 16 bases between. In DNA form, the CDR3 reads TGTGCCATCAGTGATAAAAAGGAGGGTGACGATACGCAGTATTTT. This sequence encodes CAISDKKEGDDTQYF.

This clone was counted only a few times. V is TRBV19 and J is TRBJ1-2, with 8 bases fitting TRBD1. The V and J ends lost 7 bases and 1 base, in that order; junction bases with no gene match: 14. This CDR3 has 17 residues. Germline CDR1 reads LNHDA; CDR2 reads SQIVND (reference sequence). DNA of the CDR3: TGTGCCAGTAAGCGGTCCACGGTACAGGGGGTTAACTATGGCTACACCTTC. It specifies CASKRSTVQGVNYGYTF. The variable domain in full, completed from reference TRBV19 and TRBJ1-2, reads DGGITQSPKYLFRKEGQNVTLSCEQNLNHDAMYWYRQDPGQGLRLIYYSQIVNDFQKGDIAEGYSVSREKKESFPLTVTSAQKNPTAFYLCASKRSTVQGVNYGYTFGSGTRLTVV.

V and J are TRBV30 and TRBJ2-2, with 9 positions matching TRBD1. The V and J ends lost 0 bases and 8 bases, in that order; junction bases with no gene match: 7. From germline, CDR1 is GTSNPN and CDR2 SVGIG (reference sequence). The CDR3 contains 15 residues. CDR3 DNA sequence: TGTGCCTGGAGTGTCGGGGACAGGGCGGCAGGGGAGCTGTTTTTT. Amino acids: CAWSVGDRAAGELFF.

This chain connects TRBV29-1 to TRBJ1-4, with D uncertain. V was shortened by 1 base and J by 5 bases, with 14 bases between the two germline ends. CDR3 length: 15 amino acids. The germline V gene encodes CDR1 SQVTM and CDR2 ANQGSEA. The CDR3, as DNA: TGCAGCGTTGAAGGCGCCGAGTCCTACAATGAAAAACTGTTTTTT. Its protein product is CSVEGAESYNEKLFF. The whole variable domain, remainder taken from reference TRBV29-1 and TRBJ1-4, is SAVISQKPSRDICQRGTSLTIQCQVDSQVTMMFWYRQQPGQSLTLIATANQGSEATYESGFVIDKFPISRPNLTFSTLTVSNMSPEDSSIYLCSVEGAESYNEKLFFGSGTQLSVL.

This sequence joins TRBV5-5 and TRBJ1-1; D unclear. V was trimmed by 0 bases and J by 6 bases, leaving 9 bases between them. The CDR3 extends over 13 amino acids. Germline V gene lookup returns CDR1 SGHKS and CDR2 YYEKEE (reference sequence). The CDR3 DNA sequence: TGTGCCAGCAGCTTGGCACCAGGCCCTGAAGCTTTCTTT. Its protein is CASSLAPGPEAFF.

The V call is TRBV7-8, the J call TRBJ1-1, with D unclear. The CDR3 spans 16 residues. V lost 2 bases, J lost 4 bases, and 17 bases lay in between. The germline CDR1 and CDR2 sequences are SGHVS and FQNEAQ. This CDR3 is CASSLRGGREGTEAFF. CDR3 nucleotides: TGTGCCAGCAGCTTAAGAGGTGGGAGAGAGGGCACTGAAGCTTTCTTT.

The chain has TRBV29-1 and TRBJ2-3, with TRBD2 matching 12 bases. V dropped 6 bases and J dropped 2; count of bases not matched to a gene: 12. Per the germline V gene, CDR1 is SQVTM and CDR2 is ANQGSEA. This CDR3 is 17 amino acids long. DNA for the CDR3: TGCAGCGTAACCGCTTTTGGACTAGCGGGATTCACAGATACGCAGTATTTT. Translating it yields CSVTAFGLAGFTDTQYF.

The chain couples TRBV24-1 to TRBJ1-5, with TRBD1 matching 7 bases. The germline V gene has CDR1 KGHDR and CDR2 SFDVKD. The CDR3 totals 15 residues. V shed 2 bases, J shed 2 bases, and the junction held 2 bases outside the gene matches. This CDR3 reads CATSDSGQGNQPQHF. CDR3 coding DNA: TGTGCCACCAGTGATTCCGGACAGGGCAATCAGCCCCAGCATTTT.

The V call is TRBV27, the J call TRBJ1-4; 9 nucleotides agree with TRBD1. Trimming took 11 bases from V and 8 from J; bases not matched to a gene: 9. The CDR3 contains 13 residues. Germline V CDR1 and CDR2: MNHEY, SMNVEV (reference sequence). The DNA for the CDR3 is TGTGCCGGGGGCGGGACAGGGAAAGAAAAACTGTTTTTT. Residues: CAGGGTGKEKLFF. Combining the CDR3 with reference TRBV27 and TRBJ1-4 gives the whole variable domain EAQVTQNPRYLITVTGKKLTVTCSQNMNHEYMSWYRQDPGLGLRQIYYSMNVEVTDKGDVPEGYKVSRKEKRNFPLILESPSPNQTSLYFCAGGGTGKEKLFFGSGTQLSVL.

CDR3 in amino acids: CASSLAPSGGTDTQYF. CDR3 coding DNA: TGTGCCAGCAGCTTAGCTCCTAGCGGGGGCACAGATACGCAGTATTTT. V usage is TRBV11-2 and J usage is TRBJ2-3; 9 positions agree with TRBD2. Germline V gives CDR1 SGHAT, CDR2 FQNNGV. J gave up 1 base and V 1 base, and 3 bases lay outside the gene matches. The CDR3 runs 16 residues.

The gene calls are TRBV3-1 (or the pseudogene TRBV3-2) and TRBJ2-3; 9 positions match TRBD2. Germline CDR1 and CDR2: LGHDT and YNNKEL (reference sequence). The V segment lost 3 bases and the J segment 3 bases; nucleotides outside the gene matches: 10. CDR3 length: 17 amino acids. CDR3 DNA: TGTGCCAGCAGCCAGCCCTGGGGCGGGAGGGGGACAGATACGCAGTATTTT. The encoded protein is CASSQPWGGRGTDTQYF.

The rearrangement uses TRBV5-4 and TRBJ2-6; TRBD2 matches at 7 bases. The CDR3 covers 20 residues. CDR1 is SGHNT, CDR2 YYREEE, per germline (reference sequence). The J segment lost 0 bases and the V segment lost 5 bases, leaving 17 bases of the junction unmatched. The CDR3 here is CASRLGRGLTDSSGANVLTF. The CDR3 DNA follows: TGTGCCAGCAGGCTGGGGAGGGGTTTGACTGACTCCTCTGGGGCCAACGTCCTGACTTTC.